The 20 T cell receptor beta chains below come from one sample, sequenced in a study of cytomegalovirus exposure and HLA in healthy donors. Sequencing was performed with immunoSEQ multiplex PCR; in TCRdb, only in-frame clones are kept and a portion is missing. Here the sample spans about 330,000 clones, roughly 88% being singletons. Source material: PBMCs. The receptors shown here come from a woman between 18 and 29 years old in good health and CMV-seronegative.

This chain links TRBV5-4 with TRBJ2-7, with D unresolved. Germline V CDR1 and CDR2: SGHNT, YYREEE (reference sequence). Trimming left V 1 base short and J 2 bases short, with 13 bases between. The CDR3 contains 15 residues. The CDR3 region is CASSLMSGRTYEQYF. The DNA for the CDR3 is TGTGCCAGCAGCTTGATGTCTGGCAGGACCTACGAGCAGTACTTC.

The chain employs TRBV9 and TRBJ2-5; no firm D call. CDR1 and CDR2 (germline): SGDLS, YYNGEE. V was pared by 4 bases and J by 7 bases, with 17 bases between. The CDR3 consists of 14 residues. The CDR3 spells CASSPYETSGTQYF. The CDR3 nucleotides read TGTGCCAGCAGCCCCTATGAAACCTCGGGGACCCAGTACTTC.

For the CDR3, the DNA is TGTGCCAGCAGCTCGGGGACAGGGTCCTACGAGCAGTACTTC. Translation gives CASSSGTGSYEQYF. The gene calls are TRBV5-6 and TRBJ2-7; 9 bases line up with TRBD1. The CDR3 covers 14 residues. V trimming: 3 bases; J trimming: 1 base; junction bases outside the gene matches: 2. The germline V gene has CDR1 SGHDT and CDR2 YYEEEE. Complete variable domain (other parts from reference TRBV5-6 and TRBJ2-7): DAGVTQSPTHLIKTRGQQVTLRCSPKSGHDTVSWYQQALGQGPQFIFQYYEEEERQRGNFPDRFSGHQFPNYSSELNVNALLLGDSALYLCASSSGTGSYEQYFGPGTRLTVT.

In regard to this clone: The same CDR3 arises from other DNA sequences in this sample as well. This chain links TRBV4-3 with TRBJ2-7; TRBD1 aligns across 9 bases. J was trimmed by 4 bases and V by 0 bases; bases with no gene match: 4. CDR1 LGHNA and CDR2 YSLEER come from the germline V gene. The CDR3 is 15 residues long. CDR3 coding DNA: TGCGCCAGCAGCCAAGACCGGGACAGGGCTTACGAGCAGTACTTC. Protein product: CASSQDRDRAYEQYF.

V usage is TRBV2 and J usage is TRBJ1-5; possibly TRBD1 for D (5 bases). Looked up from germline, CDR1 is SNHLY and CDR2 is FYNNEI. Between the trimmed V and J ends, which lost 5 bases and 5 bases, there was a span of 16 bases. This CDR3 is built from 15 residues. CDR3 DNA sequence: TGTGCCAGCAGTACGGGACTGCAGGGTTATCAGCCCCAGCATTTT. Translation: CASSTGLQGYQPQHF.

The genes are TRBV6-5 and TRBJ2-7, with 8 bases lining up with TRBD1. There are 14 residues in the CDR3. Germline loops: CDR1 MNHEY, CDR2 SVGAGI. V dropped 2 bases and J dropped 6; count of bases not matched to a gene: 6. The CDR3 is CASSYPGQGAEQYF. CDR3 DNA: TGTGCCAGCAGTTACCCCGGGCAGGGGGCCGAGCAGTACTTC.

This rearrangement joins TRBV5-4 to TRBJ2-7; a weak D match, TRBD1 (6 bases). This CDR3 has 12 amino acids. The V end was cut by 5 bases, the J end by 0 bases, with 6 bases between. Looked up from germline, CDR1 is SGHNT and CDR2 is YYREEE (reference sequence). The CDR3: CASRDSSYEQYF. The DNA for the CDR3 is TGTGCCAGCAGGGACAGCTCCTACGAGCAGTACTTC.

This rearrangement joins TRBV4-1 to TRBJ1-4; D is ambiguous. V lost 0 bases and J 8 bases, leaving 13 bases between the germline ends. The germline V gene encodes CDR1 MGHRA and CDR2 YSYEKL. The CDR3 is 15 residues long. The CDR3 is CASSQEREVWEKLFF. The CDR3 region has the DNA TGCGCCAGCAGCCAAGAGAGGGAAGTTTGGGAAAAACTGTTTTTT.

The genes are TRBV9 and TRBJ2-5; 8 bases fit TRBD2. The CDR3 has 15 residues. CDR1 is SGDLS, CDR2 YYNGEE, per germline. Trimming took 3 bases from V and 1 from J; bases not matched to a gene: 5. CDR3 in amino acids: CASSALAGSQETQYF. DNA of the CDR3: TGTGCCAGCAGCGCTCTAGCGGGCTCCCAAGAGACCCAGTACTTC.

This clone was seen a single time. V and J are TRBV7-3 and TRBJ1-2; 9 bases line up with TRBD1. The junction had 2 bases not matched to a gene; V was cut back by 4 bases and J by 8 bases. CDR1 is SGHTA, CDR2 FQGTGA, per germline. This CDR3 has 12 amino acids. The CDR3 DNA is TGTGCCAGCAGCTCACAGGGGGCCGGCTACACCTTC. This gives the protein CASSSQGAGYTF.

The V call is TRBV2, the J call TRBJ2-5; a weak D match, TRBD2 (5 bases). Germline V gives CDR1 SNHLY, CDR2 FYNNEI. The CDR3 spans 13 residues. V was shortened by 5 bases and J by 0 bases, with 7 bases between the two germline ends. The CDR3 DNA reads as TGTGCCAGCAGTCGGCGGGACCAAGAGACCCAGTACTTC. This sequence encodes CASSRRDQETQYF.

The V gene is TRBV7-9, the J gene TRBJ2-3; 9 nucleotides agree with TRBD2. The CDR3 runs 15 residues. Germline loops: CDR1 SEHNR, CDR2 FQNEAQ (reference sequence). With V trimmed by 1 base and J by 6 bases, 5 bases remained unmatched. CDR3 amino acids: CASSLVAGAGDTQYF. The DNA for the CDR3 is TGTGCCAGCAGCTTAGTAGCGGGGGCCGGGGATACGCAGTATTTT.

V and J are TRBV27 and TRBJ1-5, with TRBD1 matching over 12 bases. Germline V gene sequence: CDR1 MNHEY, CDR2 SMNVEV (reference sequence). The CDR3 extends over 14 amino acids. Losses at the gene ends were 7 bases for V and 6 bases for J; bases not matched to a gene: 4. CDR3 sequence: CASKGQGAVQPQHF. DNA for the CDR3: TGTGCCAGCAAGGGACAGGGGGCAGTTCAGCCCCAGCATTTT.

The chain employs TRBV6-6 and TRBJ1-2; 7 bases fit TRBD1. Germline V CDR1 and CDR2: MNHNY, SVGAGI (reference sequence). The CDR3 loop spans 16 amino acids. V was clipped by 0 bases and J by 1 base; unmatched bases: 5. The CDR3 protein is CASSYSGQQFNYGYTF. The CDR3 nucleotides read TGTGCCAGCAGTTACTCGGGACAGCAATTTAACTATGGCTACACCTTC.

The gene calls are TRBV5-1 and TRBJ2-1; TRBD1 agrees at 9 bases. The length of the CDR3 is 14 residues. Germline-derived CDR1 and CDR2 are SGHRS and YFSETQ. The junction had 3 bases not matched to a gene; V was cut back by 0 bases and J by 8 bases. The CDR3 reads CASSLGDRVDEQFF. CDR3 nucleotides: TGCGCCAGCAGCTTGGGGGACAGGGTTGATGAGCAGTTCTTC. The entire variable domain, with the rest obtained from reference TRBV5-1 and TRBJ2-1, is as follows: KAGVTQTPRYLIKTRGQQVTLSCSPISGHRSVSWYQQTPGQGLQFLFEYFSETQRNKGNFPGRFSGRQFSNSRSEMNVSTLELGDSALYLCASSLGDRVDEQFFGPGTRLTVL.

This chain connects TRBV11-2 to TRBJ2-3, with TRBD2 matching 10 bases. Germline values: CDR1 SGHAT, CDR2 FQNNGV. Trimming took 7 bases from V and 3 from J; bases not matched to a gene: 16. The CDR3 has 18 residues. The CDR3 reads CASTKGASGSGGTDTQYF. The CDR3 DNA is TGTGCCAGCACCAAAGGGGCTAGCGGGAGCGGGGGTACAGATACGCAGTATTTT. Drawing the rest from reference TRBV11-2 and TRBJ2-3, the complete variable domain is EAGVAQSPRYKIIEKRQSVAFWCNPISGHATLYWYQQILGQGPKLLIQFQNNGVVDDSQLPKDRFSAERLKGVDSTLKIQPAKLEDSAVYLCASTKGASGSGGTDTQYFGPGTRLTVL.

The chain joins TRBV6-1 to TRBJ1-1; maybe TRBD1 (6 bases). The CDR3 contains 13 residues. V was pared by 7 bases and J by 8 bases, with 17 bases between. Looked up from germline, CDR1 is MNHNS and CDR2 is SASEGT. The CDR3 here is CASIEGQRAEAFF. CDR3 bases: TGTGCCAGCATCGAAGGACAGCGAGCGGAAGCTTTCTTT.

The gene calls are TRBV4-3 and TRBJ2-5, with 7 bases fitting TRBD2. This CDR3 is 16 amino acids long. V dropped 4 bases and J dropped 5; count of bases not matched to a gene: 13. Germline V gene data show CDR1 as LGHNA and CDR2 as YSLEER. The CDR3 reads CASSLLANDKAETQYF. In DNA, the CDR3 is TGCGCCAGCAGCCTACTAGCGAACGATAAGGCTGAGACCCAGTACTTC.

J is TRBJ2-3 and V is TRBV9, with TRBD2 matching over 10 bases. V shed 3 bases, J shed 2 bases, and the junction held 6 bases outside the gene matches. Germline V gene data show CDR1 as SGDLS and CDR2 as YYNGEE. The length of the CDR3 is 16 residues. CDR3 loop: CASSGQAGGDTDTQYF. The CDR3 DNA sequence: TGTGCCAGCAGCGGGCAAGCGGGAGGGGACACAGATACGCAGTATTTT.

This clone was detected a few times. The chain couples TRBV5-6 to TRBJ1-2; D not certain. The V and J ends lost 0 bases and 5 bases respectively, with 5 bases between them. CDR1 SGHDT and CDR2 YYEEEE come from the germline V gene. The CDR3 sequence is 12 residues long. CDR3 in DNA: TGTGCCAGCAGCTTGGAAGCTTATGGCTACACCTTC. This encodes CASSLEAYGYTF.